The rows below give T cell receptor beta chains drawn from one sample of a study of blood T cells in healthy people across ages. TCRdb ran MiXCR on the 5' RACE reads and lists one entry per CDR3 protein. Of around 1,000,000 distinct CDR3 sequences listed, 35% to 40% were seen once; the top ten hold about an eighth. The sequenced material came from blood. Receptors originate from a man aged 18 to 29 in good health. CDR3s include the opening cysteine and the closing phenylalanine or tryptophan. Each record gives: clone size, J gene, V gene, D gene, CDR3 DNA, CDR3 protein. A D gene is named only where the DNA matches it firmly. Some rows mark clone size as missing; the rest say once, few, many or name a class of expanded clone.

size: few
J: TRBJ1-5
V: TRBV6-2/TRBV6-3
D: .
DNA: TGTGCCAGCAGTTACCCATCTGGCAGAATTACCGATAGCAATCAGCCCCAGCATTTT
CDR3: CASSYPSGRITDSNQPQHF

size: .
J: TRBJ2-2
V: TRBV9
D: .
DNA: TGTGCCAGCAATAGGGGGGCGTCCACCGGGGAGCTGTTTTTT
CDR3: CASNRGASTGELFF

size: few
J: TRBJ1-2
V: TRBV4-3
D: .
DNA: TGCGCCAGCAGCCAAGATCCTAGAACTCCTGATGGCTACACCTTC
CDR3: CASSQDPRTPDGYTF

size: few
J: TRBJ1-2
V: TRBV29-1
D: .
DNA: TGCAGCGTTGAACCCCCCAGCCCCTATGGCTACACCTTC
CDR3: CSVEPPSPYGYTF

size: .
J: TRBJ2-5
V: TRBV11-1
D: .
DNA: TGTGCCAGCACCAACCGGGACAAACAAGAGACCCAGTACTTC
CDR3: CASTNRDKQETQYF

size: .
J: TRBJ1-1
V: TRBV20-1
D: TRBD1
DNA: TGCAGTGCTAGGCCGGGACAGGGGAACACTGAAGCTTTCTTT
CDR3: CSARPGQGNTEAFF

size: .
J: TRBJ1-1
V: TRBV12-3/TRBV12-4
D: .
DNA: TGTGCCAGCAGTTGGACAGCGGACGTGAACACTGAAGCTTTCTTT
CDR3: CASSWTADVNTEAFF

size: .
J: TRBJ2-7
V: TRBV24-1
D: .
DNA: TGTGCCACCAGTGATTCGGGAGCCGGGGAGATTTACAATGAGCAGTACTTC
CDR3: CATSDSGAGEIYNEQYF

size: .
J: TRBJ2-1
V: TRBV7-9
D: TRBD1
DNA: TGTGCCAGCAGCTCCAGGGGGCGTGAGCAGTTCTTC
CDR3: CASSSRGREQFF

size: .
J: TRBJ2-1
V: TRBV7-2
D: TRBD1
DNA: TGTGCCAGCAGCTTAGATTGGGGACAGGGGAGTGCCTACAATGAGCAGTTCTTC
CDR3: CASSLDWGQGSAYNEQFF

size: .
J: TRBJ1-1
V: TRBV7-9
D: .
DNA: TGTGCCAGCACCTCCCAACGGGACACTGAAGCTTTCTTT
CDR3: CASTSQRDTEAFF

size: .
J: TRBJ2-1
V: TRBV6-1
D: TRBD1
DNA: TGTGCCAGCAGTACCTTCGACAGGGGGATTACCAATGAGCAGTTCTTC
CDR3: CASSTFDRGITNEQFF

size: few
J: TRBJ2-5
V: TRBV4-2
D: TRBD2
DNA: TGTGCCAGCAGCCAAGTGACTAGCGGGGGGGCTTTGGAGACCCAGTACTTC
CDR3: CASSQVTSGGALETQYF

size: .
J: TRBJ2-2
V: TRBV10-3
D: .
DNA: TGTGCCATCAGTGATGGGGACGGGGAGCTGTTTTTT
CDR3: CAISDGDGELFF

size: .
J: TRBJ2-7
V: TRBV29-1
D: .
DNA: TGCAGCGTCCCGGGAAACTACGAGCAGTACTTC
CDR3: CSVPGNYEQYF

size: few
J: TRBJ2-7
V: TRBV29-1
D: .
DNA: TGCAGCGTTAGCCCGCAGGGGGGATTCTACGAGCAGTACTTC
CDR3: CSVSPQGGFYEQYF

size: few
J: TRBJ2-7
V: TRBV20-1
D: .
DNA: TGCAGTGCTAGTAGGGACGCAGGCGCCGAGCAGTACTTC
CDR3: CSASRDAGAEQYF

size: .
J: TRBJ2-7
V: TRBV11-2
D: .
DNA: TGTGCCAGCAGCTCTTCGGGGGAGGGGGCTCACAATGAGCAGTACTTC
CDR3: CASSSSGEGAHNEQYF

size: few
J: TRBJ1-6
V: TRBV28
D: .
DNA: TGTGCCAGCAGTTTAGATTCAGACGCGGGACCCCTCCACTTT
CDR3: CASSLDSDAGPLHF

size: few
J: TRBJ2-3
V: TRBV7-3
D: TRBD2
DNA: TGTGCCAGCAGCTCCCCATCTAGCGGGGGCGCAGATACGCAGTATTTT
CDR3: CASSSPSSGGADTQYF

size: .
J: TRBJ2-7
V: TRBV3-1
D: .
DNA: TGTGCCAGCCGGGGTGGGAAATCCTACGAGCAGTACTTC
CDR3: CASRGGKSYEQYF

size: few
J: TRBJ1-4
V: TRBV6-2/TRBV6-3
D: .
DNA: TGTGCCAGCAGTTCGGGACCGACGGGGGAAAAACTGTTTTTT
CDR3: CASSSGPTGEKLFF

size: few
J: TRBJ2-1
V: TRBV5-1
D: .
DNA: TGCGCCAGCAGCCAGCGGGTAAGCTCCTACAATGAGCAGTTCTTC
CDR3: CASSQRVSSYNEQFF

size: .
J: TRBJ1-2
V: TRBV5-1
D: .
DNA: TGCGCCAGCAGCCCTGGGGGTCCTCCTCGCTACACCTTC
CDR3: CASSPGGPPRYTF

size: .
J: TRBJ2-1
V: TRBV7-8
D: .
DNA: TGTGCCAGCAGCTGGCAGGGAGGTAGTACCTCCTACAATGAGCAGTTCTTC
CDR3: CASSWQGGSTSYNEQFF

size: .
J: TRBJ1-2
V: TRBV20-1
D: .
DNA: TGCAGTGCTAGCGTTCCTTCCCGGGGACGCGGCGGCTACACCTTC
CDR3: CSASVPSRGRGGYTF

size: .
J: TRBJ1-5
V: TRBV6-5
D: .
DNA: TGTGCCAGCATTCCCACAGAGTATAGCAATCAGCCCCAGCATTTT
CDR3: CASIPTEYSNQPQHF

size: few
J: TRBJ1-2
V: TRBV3-1
D: .
DNA: TGTGCCAGCAGCCAAATTTCCGTCAGGGCCATCACCTTC
CDR3: CASSQISVRAITF

size: .
J: TRBJ2-1
V: TRBV3-1
D: TRBD2
DNA: TGTGCCAGCAGCCAAGTAGCGGGGGCGGACAATGAGCAGTTCTTC
CDR3: CASSQVAGADNEQFF

size: few
J: TRBJ1-2
V: TRBV7-9
D: .
DNA: TGTGCCAGCAGCTTAGCGCTGGTGGGGACTGATGGCTACACCTTC
CDR3: CASSLALVGTDGYTF

size: .
J: TRBJ1-2
V: TRBV29-1
D: .
DNA: TGCAGCGTAATCTTAGCTAACTATGGCTACACCTTC
CDR3: CSVILANYGYTF